The table lists the clone carrying this T cell receptor (beta chain) with a count of one. The junction departs from germline at one end; a sequencing error may be responsible. This sample stems from a study of regulatory T cells in long-lasting Graves disease. Time point of the sample: persistent/refractory GD, antithyroid drugs over 5 years with positive TRAb. Researchers made the TCR library from RNA that was extracted from PBMCs. Arm-PCR of CDR3 regions and iRepertoire HTBI primers were used to build TCR beta libraries. TCRdb re-called the multiplex PCR reads through MiXCR, storing one row per CDR3 protein. The sample lists around 430,000 distinct CDR3 sequences, approximately 23% occurring once. Sequences were derived from peripheral blood mononuclear cells (PBMCs), sampled when the disease was refractory, from a patient treated with antithyroid drugs. The sequence was obtained from a female donor with Graves disease.

The CDR3 coding sequence is TGTGCCAGTGGTATCACCAGTGGGGACTCTGGGGCCAACGTCCTGACTTTC. Residues: CASGITSGDSGANVLTF. The chain uses TRBV19 and TRBJ2-6, with no clear D. Germline V gene data show CDR1 as LNHDA and CDR2 as SQIVND (reference sequence). The CDR3 totals 17 residues.